This TCR beta chain was sequenced for a study of shared clonotypes between healthy human individuals. Study results and caveats: Sequencing depth was predicted to influence how clonotypes are shared among donors.

Germline loops: CDR1 MGHDK, CDR2 SYGVNS. There are 14 residues in the CDR3. Trimming stripped 4 bases from V and 2 bases from J, with 10 bases between. A CD45RA+ naive subset and a CD45RA-negative memory subset were split from CD4+ cells. The protocol was immunoSEQ multiplex PCR, while the TCRdb copy is restricted to in-frame clones and leaves out a portion. The sample has about 1 million clones, roughly 70% seen once. Remarks on this clone: Its antigen is currently unknown.

Material for sequencing was memory CD4+ T cells sorted from blood. The subset is: CD45RA-negative fraction. The V and J genes are TRBV25-1 and TRBJ2-3; D remains ambiguous. This TCR derives from a man aged 18 to 29 in good health. The CDR3 loop is CASSGLDNTDTQYF. As DNA, the CDR3 is TGTGCCAGCAGTGGACTGGATAACACAGATACGCAGTATTTT. The whole variable domain, filled in from reference TRBV25-1 and TRBJ2-3, reads EADIYQTPRYLVIGTGKKITLECSQTMGHDKMYWYQQDPGMELHLIHYSYGVNSTEKGDLSSESTVSRIRTEHFPLTLESARPSHTSQYLCASSGLDNTDTQYFGPGTRLTVL.